This TCR beta chain is drawn from a study of metastatic and nonmetastatic thyroid tumors. There are 14 residues in the CDR3. CDR1 and CDR2 (germline): DFQATT, SNEGSKA (reference sequence). The V end was cut by 2 bases, the J end by 1 base, with 11 bases between. Each patient came to thyroid surgery without any prior treatment (of any kind). Using MiXCR, TCRdb reanalyzed the PCR reads. The sample consists of some 17,000 clones, about 24% of them appearing once. This clone is medium-sized by share. This TCR derives from a female donor with papillary thyroid cancer or a benign thyroid nodule (not recorded which). Some clones in this sample may be carry-over from other donors' samples. The chain joins TRBV20-1 to TRBJ2-5; no clear D gene. Sequencing was performed on adjacent normal tissue. In nucleotides, the CDR3 is TGCAGTGCTAGATCTCCATCGGGCCAAGAGACCCAGTACTTC. Translation: CSARSPSGQETQYF.